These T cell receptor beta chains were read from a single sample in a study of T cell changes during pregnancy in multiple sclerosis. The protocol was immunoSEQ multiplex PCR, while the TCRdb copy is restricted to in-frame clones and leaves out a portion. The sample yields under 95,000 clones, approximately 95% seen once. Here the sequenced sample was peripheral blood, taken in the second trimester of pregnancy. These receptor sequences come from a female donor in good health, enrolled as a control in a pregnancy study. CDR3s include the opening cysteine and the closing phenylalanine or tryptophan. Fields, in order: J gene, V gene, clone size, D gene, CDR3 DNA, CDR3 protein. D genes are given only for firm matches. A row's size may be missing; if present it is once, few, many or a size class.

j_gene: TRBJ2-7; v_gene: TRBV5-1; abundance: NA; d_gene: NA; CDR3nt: TGCGCCAGCAGTTTCGCCACACAGGCGTACGAGCAGTACTTC; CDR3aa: CASSFATQAYEQYF
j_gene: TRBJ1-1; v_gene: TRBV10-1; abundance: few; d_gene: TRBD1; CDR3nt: TGCGCCAGCAGTGAAGGGGGACAGGTAGACACTGAAGCTTTCTTT; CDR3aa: CASSEGGQVDTEAFF
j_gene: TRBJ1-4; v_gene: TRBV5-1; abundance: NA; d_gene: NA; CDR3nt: TGCGCCAGCTCACTGAGGGCAGGATACGAAAAACTGTTTTTT; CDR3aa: CASSLRAGYEKLFF
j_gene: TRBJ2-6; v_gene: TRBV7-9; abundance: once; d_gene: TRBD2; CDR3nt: TGTGCCAGCAGCTCATCTAGCGGGAGTTTCTCTGGGGCCAACGTCCTGACTTTC; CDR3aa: CASSSSSGSFSGANVLTF
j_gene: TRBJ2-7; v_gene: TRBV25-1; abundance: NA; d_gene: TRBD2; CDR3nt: TGTGCCAGCAGTGGGGCGGGACTAGCGGTCTACGAGCAGTACTTC; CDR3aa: CASSGAGLAVYEQYF
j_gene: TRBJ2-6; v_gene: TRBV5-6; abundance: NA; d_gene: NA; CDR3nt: TGTGCCAGCAGCTTGAGCCTGGAGCATGCTGGGGCCAACGTCCTGACTTTC; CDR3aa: CASSLSLEHAGANVLTF
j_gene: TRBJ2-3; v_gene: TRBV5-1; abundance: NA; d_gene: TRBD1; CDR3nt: TGCGCCAGCAGCACAGGGACAGGGGTTCTGGATACGCAGTATTTT; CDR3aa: CASSTGTGVLDTQYF
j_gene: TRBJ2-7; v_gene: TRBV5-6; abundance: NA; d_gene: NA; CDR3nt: TGTGCCAGCAGCTTAATAACAGCCTCCTACGAGCAGTACTTC; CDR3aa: CASSLITASYEQYF
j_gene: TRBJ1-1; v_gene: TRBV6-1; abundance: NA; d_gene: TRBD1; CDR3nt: TGTACCTACAGGGGCGCAAACACTGAAGCTTTCTTT; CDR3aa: CTYRGANTEAFF
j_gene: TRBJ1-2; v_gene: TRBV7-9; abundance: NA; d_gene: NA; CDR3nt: TGTGCCACCGGGGGGGTATATGGCTACACCTTC; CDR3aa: CATGGVYGYTF
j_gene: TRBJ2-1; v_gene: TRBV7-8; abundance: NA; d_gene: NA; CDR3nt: TGTGCCAGCAGCTTAGGGCCGGGGGATGAGCAGTTCTTC; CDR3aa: CASSLGPGDEQFF
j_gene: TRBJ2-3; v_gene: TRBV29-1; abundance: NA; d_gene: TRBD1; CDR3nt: TGCAGCGTTGGGAGGACAGGGGGGAGAGATACGCAGTATTTT; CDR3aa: CSVGRTGGRDTQYF
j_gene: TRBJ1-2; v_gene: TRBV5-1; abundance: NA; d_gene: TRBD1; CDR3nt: TGCGCCAGCAGCTTAATCTTGACAGGGGGAGCTAACTATGGCTACACCTTC; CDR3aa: CASSLILTGGANYGYTF
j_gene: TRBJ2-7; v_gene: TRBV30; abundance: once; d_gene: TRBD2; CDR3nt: TGTGCCTGGAGTGTACGGGCGGGAGGGCGGTCCTACGAGCAGTACTTC; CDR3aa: CAWSVRAGGRSYEQYF
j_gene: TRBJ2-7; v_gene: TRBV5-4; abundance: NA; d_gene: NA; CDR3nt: TGTGCCAGCAGCTCGGACAGCTACGAGCAGTACTTC; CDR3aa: CASSSDSYEQYF
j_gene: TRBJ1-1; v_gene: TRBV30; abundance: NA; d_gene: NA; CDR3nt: TGTGCCTGGAGAAAAGGGTTCGGGGCTGAAGCTTTCTTT; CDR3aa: CAWRKGFGAEAFF
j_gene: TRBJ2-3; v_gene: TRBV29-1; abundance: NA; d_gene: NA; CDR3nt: TGCAGCGGCAGGCTTCAACTTGAGGGAGATACGCAGTATTTT; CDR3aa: CSGRLQLEGDTQYF
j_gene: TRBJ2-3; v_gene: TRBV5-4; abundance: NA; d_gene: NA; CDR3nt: TGTGCCAGCAGCTTGAGTAGCGATGGGAGGACGCAGTATTTT; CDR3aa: CASSLSSDGRTQYF
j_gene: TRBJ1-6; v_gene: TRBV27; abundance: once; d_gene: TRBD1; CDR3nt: TGTGCCAGCAGTGTCTCCGGGACAGATAATTCACCCCTCCACTTT; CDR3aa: CASSVSGTDNSPLHF
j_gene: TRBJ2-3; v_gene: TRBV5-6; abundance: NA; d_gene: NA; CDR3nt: TGTGCCAGCAGCTACTCGACGGGTTTCACAGATACGCAGTATTTT; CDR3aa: CASSYSTGFTDTQYF
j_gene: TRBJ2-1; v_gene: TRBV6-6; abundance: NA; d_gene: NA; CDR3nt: TGTGCCATCAACCAGTCCGGGACTCGAATCGACAATGAGCAGTTCTTC; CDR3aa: CAINQSGTRIDNEQFF
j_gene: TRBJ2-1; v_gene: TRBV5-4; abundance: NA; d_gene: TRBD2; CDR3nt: TGTGCCAGCAGCGGGAGGACTAGCGGGGGCGAGCAGTTCTTC; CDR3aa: CASSGRTSGGEQFF
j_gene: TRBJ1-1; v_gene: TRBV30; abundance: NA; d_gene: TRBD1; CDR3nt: TGTGCCTTTGACAGGGCGACGGACACTGAAGCTTTCTTT; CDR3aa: CAFDRATDTEAFF
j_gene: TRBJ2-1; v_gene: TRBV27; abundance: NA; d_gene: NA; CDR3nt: TGTGCCAGCAATCGCGACGGGGGCTCCTACAATGAGCAGTTCTTC; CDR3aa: CASNRDGGSYNEQFF
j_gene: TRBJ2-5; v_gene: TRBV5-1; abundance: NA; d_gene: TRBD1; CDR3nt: TGCGCCAGCAGCTTGCAGGACAGGGGGCAGAAGACCCAGTACTTC; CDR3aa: CASSLQDRGQKTQYF
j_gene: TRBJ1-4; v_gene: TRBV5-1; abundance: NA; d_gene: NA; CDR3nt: TGCGCCAGCAGCTTGTCGCTGGGACAACTTAATGAAAAACTGTTTTTT; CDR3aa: CASSLSLGQLNEKLFF
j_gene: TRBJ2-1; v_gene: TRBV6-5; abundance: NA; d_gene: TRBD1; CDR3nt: TGTGCCAGCAGTTATTTAGAGGGGGCCCCTTACAATGAGCAGTTCTTC; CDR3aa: CASSYLEGAPYNEQFF
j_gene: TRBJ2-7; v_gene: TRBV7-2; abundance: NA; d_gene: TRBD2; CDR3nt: TGTGCCAGCAGCTTAATGACTAGCGGCCGCGAGCAGTACTTC; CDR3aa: CASSLMTSGREQYF
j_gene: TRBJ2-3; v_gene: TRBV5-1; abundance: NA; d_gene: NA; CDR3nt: TGCGCCAGCGTAAGCGGTAGCACAGATACGCAGTATTTT; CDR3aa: CASVSGSTDTQYF
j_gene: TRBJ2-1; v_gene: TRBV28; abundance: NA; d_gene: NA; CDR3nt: TGTGCCAGCAGCCCCTATTCCGGCAATGAGCAGTTCTTC; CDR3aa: CASSPYSGNEQFF
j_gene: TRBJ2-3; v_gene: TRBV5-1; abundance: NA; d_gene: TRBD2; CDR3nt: TGCGCCAGCAGCGCGGCTGGGACTAGCGGCGGTACGCAGTATTTT; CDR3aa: CASSAAGTSGGTQYF
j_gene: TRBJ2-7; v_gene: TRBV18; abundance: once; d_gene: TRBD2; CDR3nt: TGTGCCAGCTCACCACAGAGCGGGACGGTCAACGAGCAGTACTTC; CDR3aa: CASSPQSGTVNEQYF
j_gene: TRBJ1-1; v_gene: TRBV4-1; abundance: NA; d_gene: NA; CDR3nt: TGCGCCAGCAGCCCACTAGGACAGAGGACTGAAGCTTTCTTT; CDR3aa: CASSPLGQRTEAFF
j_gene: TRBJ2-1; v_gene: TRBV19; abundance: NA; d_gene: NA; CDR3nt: TGTGCCAGTAGCTCCAGTATATTTGGGCTCGACAATGAGCAGTTCTTC; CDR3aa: CASSSSIFGLDNEQFF
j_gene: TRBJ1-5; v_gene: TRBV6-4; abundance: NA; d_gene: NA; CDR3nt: TGTGCCAGCAGGGGGACTGCAACTGATCAGCCCCAGCATTTT; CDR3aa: CASRGTATDQPQHF
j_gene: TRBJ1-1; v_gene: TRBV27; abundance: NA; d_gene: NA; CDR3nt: TGTGCCAGCAGTTTATCTATCTCAGGGACTGAAGCTTTCTTT; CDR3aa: CASSLSISGTEAFF
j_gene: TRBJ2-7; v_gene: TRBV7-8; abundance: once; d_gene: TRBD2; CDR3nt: TGTGCCAGCAGCGCTCGACTAGCGGGATTGTACGAGCAGTACTTC; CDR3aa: CASSARLAGLYEQYF
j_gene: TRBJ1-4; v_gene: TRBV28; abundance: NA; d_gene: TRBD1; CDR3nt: TGTGCCAGCAGTCGCCCTTGGGACAGTAAAATTTGGGGTCTGTTTTTT; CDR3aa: CASSRPWDSKIWGLFF
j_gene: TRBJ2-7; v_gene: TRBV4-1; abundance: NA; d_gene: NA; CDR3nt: TGCGCCAGCAGCCAAGTTTCCAGCTCCTACGAGCAGTACTTC; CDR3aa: CASSQVSSSYEQYF
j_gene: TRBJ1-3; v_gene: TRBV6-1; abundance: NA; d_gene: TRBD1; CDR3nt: TGTGCCAGCCTAATCCAGACAGGGACTGGAAACACCATATATTTT; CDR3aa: CASLIQTGTGNTIYF
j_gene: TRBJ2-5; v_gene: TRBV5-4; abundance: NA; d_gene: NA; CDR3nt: TGTGCCAGCAGCTTCGACTACCGAGCCCAAGAGACCCAGTACTTC; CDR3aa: CASSFDYRAQETQYF
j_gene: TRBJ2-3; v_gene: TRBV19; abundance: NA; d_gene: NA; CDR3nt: TGTGCCAGCCTGGACACCGTGGGCACAGATACGCAGTATTTT; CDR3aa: CASLDTVGTDTQYF
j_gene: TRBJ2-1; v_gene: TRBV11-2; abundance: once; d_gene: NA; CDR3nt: TGTGCCAGCAGTCAGGACGGGACTTCTAACAATGAGCAGTTCTTC; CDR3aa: CASSQDGTSNNEQFF
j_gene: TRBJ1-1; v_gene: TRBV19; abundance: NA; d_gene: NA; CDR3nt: TGTGCCAGTAGTATTTCTGTTCGAGGGATGAACACTGAAGCTTTCTTT; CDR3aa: CASSISVRGMNTEAFF
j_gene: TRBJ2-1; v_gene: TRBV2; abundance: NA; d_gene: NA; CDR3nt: TGTGCCAGCGGACTAATATACAATGAGCAGTTCTTC; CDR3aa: CASGLIYNEQFF
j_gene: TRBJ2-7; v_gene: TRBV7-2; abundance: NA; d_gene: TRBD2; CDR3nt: TGTGCCAGCAGCTTAGAGTCTAGCGGGCGGGTCGAGCAGTACTTC; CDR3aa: CASSLESSGRVEQYF
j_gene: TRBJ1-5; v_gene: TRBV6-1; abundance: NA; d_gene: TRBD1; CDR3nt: TGTGCCAGCACACAGGGGGCTGGGAGCAATCAGCCCCAGCATTTT; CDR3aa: CASTQGAGSNQPQHF
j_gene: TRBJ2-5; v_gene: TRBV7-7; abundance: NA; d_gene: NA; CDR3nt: TGTGCTAGCAGCTCTAGTGGGGAGACCCAGTACTTC; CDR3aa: CASSSSGETQYF
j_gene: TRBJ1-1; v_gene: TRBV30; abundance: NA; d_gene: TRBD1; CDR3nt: TGTGCCTGGACCGGCGCCAGGGGGACCGAAGCTTTCTTT; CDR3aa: CAWTGARGTEAFF
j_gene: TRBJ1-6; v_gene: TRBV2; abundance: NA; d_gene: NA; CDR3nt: TGTGCCAGCAGACTACGGGGGGCGGGAAATTCACCCCTCCACTTT; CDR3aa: CASRLRGAGNSPLHF
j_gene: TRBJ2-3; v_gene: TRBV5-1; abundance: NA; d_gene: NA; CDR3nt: TGCGCCAGCAGCATAGACAGGACCACAGATACGCAGTATTTT; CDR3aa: CASSIDRTTDTQYF
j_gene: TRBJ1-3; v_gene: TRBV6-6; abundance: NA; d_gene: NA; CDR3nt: TGTGCCAGCAGCCCTTTACAGTCAAGCTCTGGAAACACCATATATTTT; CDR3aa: CASSPLQSSSGNTIYF
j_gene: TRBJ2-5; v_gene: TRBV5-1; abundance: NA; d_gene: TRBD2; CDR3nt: TGCGCCAGCAGCTCTCCTAGCGGGACGCTCCAAGAGACCCAGTACTTC; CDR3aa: CASSSPSGTLQETQYF
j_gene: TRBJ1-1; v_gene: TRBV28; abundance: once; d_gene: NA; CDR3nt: TGTGCCAGCACTGCGGGGAGATTGAACACTGAAGCTTTCTTT; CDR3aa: CASTAGRLNTEAFF
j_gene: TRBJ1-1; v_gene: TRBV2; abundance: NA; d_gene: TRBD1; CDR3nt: TGTGCCAGCAGTGAAGCTGGACCAGGGGGGAGTGAAGCTTTCTTT; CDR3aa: CASSEAGPGGSEAFF